This T cell receptor beta chain was found in a study of shared clonotypes between healthy human individuals. Naive CD8 cells lacked CD45RO and underwent positive selection for CCR7, leaving out terminally differentiated effector memory CD45RA+ cells. The assay used deep level. Assay used: immunoSEQ multiplex PCR; TCRdb lists only in-frame clones, some missing. The table shows about 680,000 clones, with 92% occurring only once. Germline CDR1 and CDR2: SGDLS and YYNGEE. Between the trimmed V and J ends, which lost 0 bases and 5 bases, there was a span of 11 bases. The CDR3 runs 14 residues. Sequencing input: naive CD8+ T cells sorted from blood. The chain combines TRBV9 with TRBJ1-1; no firm D call. The TCR sequence derives from a man aged 30 to 45 in good health. CDR3 protein: CASSVVGGGTEAFF. For the CDR3, the DNA is TGTGCCAGCAGCGTAGTAGGCGGCGGAACTGAAGCTTTCTTT.